These T cell receptor beta chains were read from a single sample in a study of blood T cell repertoires in COVID-19. Measured with immunoSEQ multiplex PCR; TCRdb has only the in-frame clones, and not every one. This table holds 250,000 to 350,000 clones, 70% to 85% found once. The specimen sequenced was peripheral blood. The origin of the receptors is a human donor with COVID-19, enrolled during active disease. The donor label of this sample is uncertain. Each CDR3 is given with its conserved first and last residue. Each record gives: J gene, V gene, D gene, CDR3 length, clone size, CDR3 protein, CDR3 DNA. D genes are given only for firm matches. Some rows have no size entry. The others give once, few or many, or a class for an expanded clone.

TRBJ2-1 | TRBV27 | TRBD2 | 17 | NA | CASSSAGTSGRGGEQFF | TGTGCCAGCAGTTCCGCCGGGACTAGCGGGAGAGGGGGTGAGCAGTTCTTC
TRBJ1-3 | TRBV29-1 | NA | 14 | NA | CSVDVRNSGNTIYF | TGCAGCGTTGATGTCCGTAACTCTGGAAACACCATATATTTT
TRBJ1-1 | TRBV19 | NA | 13 | NA | CASSIGGNTEAFF | TGTGCCAGTAGTATAGGAGGTAACACTGAAGCTTTCTTT
TRBJ2-1 | TRBV28 | NA | 13 | NA | CASSPPRANEQFF | TGTGCCAGCAGTCCCCCGAGAGCCAATGAGCAGTTCTTC
TRBJ1-2 | TRBV13 | TRBD1 | 14 | NA | CASSLGGGQGRYTF | TGTGCCAGCAGCTTAGGAGGGGGACAGGGGCGCTACACCTTC
TRBJ1-4 | TRBV28 | NA | 14 | once | CASRPVLGWEKLFF | TGTGCCAGCCGCCCCGTTTTGGGCTGGGAAAAACTGTTTTTT
TRBJ1-2 | TRBV9 | NA | 14 | NA | CASRGAGAPYGYTF | TGTGCCAGCAGGGGGGCAGGCGCCCCATATGGCTACACCTTC
TRBJ1-1 | TRBV21-1 | NA | 13 | once | CASSMPGSTEAFF | TGTGCCAGCAGCATGCCAGGGTCCACTGAAGCTTTCTTT
TRBJ1-5 | TRBV6-1 | TRBD1 | 17 | NA | CASSEAIGGVGNQPQHF | TGTGCCAGCAGTGAAGCAATAGGGGGCGTGGGCAATCAGCCCCAGCATTTT
TRBJ2-1 | TRBV10-3 | TRBD1 | 16 | NA | CATEEGTGASYNEQFF | TGTGCCACCGAGGAAGGGACAGGGGCATCCTACAATGAGCAGTTCTTC
TRBJ1-2 | TRBV7-9 | NA | 15 | NA | CASSLYRSGDYGYTF | TGTGCCAGCAGCTTATATCGGTCGGGGGACTATGGCTACACCTTC
TRBJ2-3 | TRBV11-3 | NA | 14 | NA | CASSLRAGTDTQYF | TGTGCCAGCAGCTTAAGAGCGGGCACAGATACGCAGTATTTT
TRBJ1-2 | TRBV30 | TRBD1 | 15 | NA | CAWSVPDRVGFGYTF | TGTGCCTGGAGTGTACCGGACAGGGTCGGTTTTGGCTACACCTTC
TRBJ2-1 | TRBV15 | NA | 14 | NA | CATSRGASYNEQFF | TGTGCCACCAGCAGGGGGGCTTCCTACAATGAGCAGTTCTTC